A single sample gave rise to the 24 T cell receptor beta chains below, sequenced in a study of beta chain features in type 1 diabetes. Whole-study findings and limits: Moderate but significant shortening of TCRB CDR3s was recorded in all four CD4+ subsets from Type 1 diabetes patients.

All of the isolated RNA was reverse transcribed, so expressed TCRB transcripts were sequenced. Clones were read by immunoSEQ multiplex PCR, and TCRdb kept only the in-frame ones, dropping some. This sample yields hundreds of thousands of clones, of which about an eighth are seen a single time; less than 0.04% belongs to the top ten. Antigens of these TCRs are unknown. Sequencing input: naive CD4+ T cells from blood. Source of these receptors: a man between 18 and 35 years old with type 1 diabetes.

The gene calls are TRBV10-3 and TRBJ2-2; perhaps TRBD2 as D (7 bases). Germline CDR1 reads ENHRY; CDR2 reads SYGVKD. This CDR3 has 15 amino acids. Trimming pared 7 bases from V and 1 base from J, leaving 13 bases between. CDR3 sequence reads: CAINLGGQNTGELFF. The CDR3 coding sequence is TGTGCCATCAATCTCGGGGGGCAGAACACCGGGGAGCTGTTTTTT.

The gene calls are TRBV28 and TRBJ1-1; 11 positions agree with TRBD1. This CDR3 is 14 amino acids long. In germline, CDR1 is MDHEN, CDR2 SYDVKM. The V segment lost 4 bases and the J segment 7 bases; nucleotides outside the gene matches: 5. The CDR3 spells CASSSWTGGIEAFF. CDR3 bases: TGTGCCAGCAGTTCTTGGACAGGGGGCATTGAAGCTTTCTTT.

This clone was seen a single time. The chain carries TRBV30 and TRBJ1-6; 7 bases map to TRBD1. The ends lost 2 bases at V and 9 bases at J; junction bases unmatched: 4. Germline loops: CDR1 GTSNPN, CDR2 SVGIG (reference sequence). The CDR3 runs to 13 residues. Here the CDR3 DNA reads TGTGCCTGGAGTACAGGGGTCGGTTCACCCCTCCACTTT. This codes for CAWSTGVGSPLHF.

For the CDR3, the DNA is TGTGCCAGCAGCCCCTACGGGACCCGCTACGAGCAGTACTTC. This gives the protein CASSPYGTRYEQYF. This rearrangement joins TRBV28 to TRBJ2-7; D is perhaps TRBD1 or TRBD2 (5 bases each). CDR1 and CDR2 (germline): MDHEN, SYDVKM. Trimming took off 6 bases at V and 3 bases at J, with 15 bases between the two ends. The CDR3 is made up of 14 amino acids.

The chain employs TRBV4-3 and TRBJ1-5, with 10 positions matching TRBD1. CDR1 is LGHNA and CDR2 is YSLEER in the germline V gene. The CDR3 covers 17 residues. V dropped 4 bases and J dropped 2; count of bases not matched to a gene: 8. The CDR3 sequence is CASSRHDRGLGNQPQHF. The CDR3 DNA follows: TGCGCCAGCAGCCGTCACGACAGGGGGCTTGGCAATCAGCCCCAGCATTTT.

The chain employs TRBV30 and TRBJ2-7; the D gene is possibly TRBD1 (5 bases). Germline V gives CDR1 GTSNPN, CDR2 SVGIG (reference sequence). The V end lost 2 bases, the J end lost 7 bases, and 18 bases lay between the germline ends. CDR3 length: 14 residues. CDR3 bases: TGTGCCTGGAGTCGAGACAGTCCACTTGGGGAGCAGTACTTC. Amino acid sequence: CAWSRDSPLGEQYF.

The table lists this clone with a few counts. The chain combines TRBV19 with TRBJ2-7; the D is unclear. CDR1 and CDR2 (germline): LNHDA, SQIVND (reference sequence). The germline V and J ends were trimmed by 3 bases and 1 base, with 10 bases remaining between them. CDR3 length: 14 amino acids. CDR3 sequence (DNA): TGTGCCAGTAGTATCTCCAGTGGTTCCTACGAGCAGTACTTC. Protein sequence: CASSISSGSYEQYF.

This clone has only a few counts. The chain links TRBV7-2 to TRBJ2-3; D could derive from TRBD1 or TRBD2 (6 bases each). V was pared by 5 bases and J by 3 bases, with 12 bases between. CDR1 SGHTA and CDR2 FQGNSA come from the germline V gene. The CDR3 length is 14 residues. The CDR3 region has the DNA TGTGCCAGCAGCCGGGGGCCTACTACAGATACGCAGTATTTT. Encoded protein: CASSRGPTTDTQYF.

The chain recombines TRBV29-1 with TRBJ1-5, with a tentative D call TRBD1 (6 bases). Looked up from germline, CDR1 is SQVTM and CDR2 is ANQGSEA. This CDR3 contains 13 residues. V lost 6 bases and J lost 7, with 16 bases in between. Here the CDR3 DNA reads TGCAGCGTCTCCCGGGACACAAGCCAGCCCCAGCATTTT. This codes for CSVSRDTSQPQHF.

The V and J genes are TRBV10-3 and TRBJ2-3, with 11 bases lining up with TRBD2. This CDR3 contains 15 residues. With V trimmed by 4 bases and J by 4 bases, 4 bases remained unmatched. The germline gives CDR1 ENHRY, CDR2 SYGVKD. The CDR3 spells CAISVTSGSPDTQYF. The CDR3 nucleotides read TGTGCCATCAGTGTCACTAGCGGGAGTCCAGATACGCAGTATTTT.

In the case of this clone: The junction and the germline gene differ at one end; a read error may be behind it. The chain links TRBV7-7 to TRBJ2-2; 10 bases align to TRBD1. The CDR3 covers 15 residues. Germline V gives CDR1 SSHAT, CDR2 FNYEAQ (reference sequence). CDR3 DNA sequence: TGTGCTAGCAGCTTGGGACAGGGGTACACCGGGGAGCTGTTTTTT. Translation: CASSLGQGYTGELFF.

The V and J genes are TRBV29-1 and TRBJ2-7, with a tentative D call TRBD1 (6 bases). CDR1 SQVTM and CDR2 ANQGSEA come from the germline V gene. V shed 2 bases and J shed 8 bases, with 22 bases lying between them. There are 15 residues in the CDR3. CDR3 protein: CSVEFARQGYLKQYF. The CDR3 region has the DNA TGCAGCGTTGAATTTGCTCGCCAGGGGTACTTGAAGCAGTACTTC.

This clone showed up just a few times. The chain employs TRBV30 and TRBJ1-2, with a possible D match to TRBD1 (6 bases). In germline, CDR1 is GTSNPN, CDR2 SVGIG (reference sequence). CDR3 length equals 14 residues. The V and J ends lost 4 bases and 2 bases respectively, with 14 bases between them. As DNA, the CDR3 is TGTGCCTGGACGATATCCGGGACAAACTATGGCTACACCTTC. It encodes CAWTISGTNYGYTF. The full variable domain, its missing parts supplied by reference TRBV30 and TRBJ1-2, is SQTIHQWPATLVQPVGSPLSLECTVEGTSNPNLYWYRQAAGRGLQLLFYSVGIGQISSEVPQNLSASRPQDRQFILSSKKLLLSDSGFYLCAWTISGTNYGYTFGSGTRLTVV.

This clone showed up just once. The rearrangement joins TRBV30 to TRBJ2-3, with no clear D. The CDR3 is made up of 13 amino acids. Trimming removed 3 bases at V and 3 bases at J, with 10 bases between. Per germline, CDR1 GTSNPN and CDR2 SVGIG (reference sequence). The CDR3 protein is CAWSPLRTDTQYF. The CDR3 coding sequence is TGTGCCTGGAGCCCCTTGAGGACAGATACGCAGTATTTT.

This clone was picked up a small number of times. V is TRBV30 and J is TRBJ2-7; 7 nucleotides align to TRBD1. The V segment lost 5 bases and the J segment 2 bases; nucleotides outside the gene matches: 9. This CDR3 contains 14 residues. Germline-derived CDR1 and CDR2 are GTSNPN and SVGIG (reference sequence). The CDR3 sequence: CAWVDRRSPYEQYF. CDR3 nucleotides: TGTGCCTGGGTGGACAGGCGGAGTCCCTACGAGCAGTACTTC.

The chain couples TRBV29-1 to TRBJ2-3; TRBD1 matches 11 bases. Germline lookup yields CDR1 SQVTM and CDR2 ANQGSEA. Unmatched junction bases numbered 4, after V lost 5 bases and J lost 6 bases. This CDR3 is 13 amino acids long. The CDR3 sequence is CSVWTGGSDTQYF. The CDR3 nucleotides are TGCAGCGTTTGGACAGGGGGCAGTGATACGCAGTATTTT.

The rearrangement joins TRBV30 to TRBJ2-3, with no clear D. V lost 0 bases and J 1 base, leaving 5 bases between the germline ends. Germline CDR1 GTSNPN, CDR2 SVGIG (reference sequence). The CDR3 loop spans 13 amino acids. The CDR3 protein is CAWSVTGTDTQYF. In DNA, the CDR3 is TGTGCCTGGAGTGTTACAGGCACAGATACGCAGTATTTT. Filled out from reference TRBV30 and TRBJ2-3, the complete variable domain reads SQTIHQWPATLVQPVGSPLSLECTVEGTSNPNLYWYRQAAGRGLQLLFYSVGIGQISSEVPQNLSASRPQDRQFILSSKKLLLSDSGFYLCAWSVTGTDTQYFGPGTRLTVL.

This clone was detected a few times. The J gene is TRBJ2-3, the V gene TRBV4-1; D gene ambiguous. Trimming took off 1 base at V and 3 bases at J, with 17 bases between the two ends. The germline V gene has CDR1 MGHRA and CDR2 YSYEKL. This CDR3 region has 17 residues. CDR3 bases: TGCGCCAGCAGCCAAGTCGATGTCAGGTCGTTTACAGATACGCAGTATTTT. This encodes CASSQVDVRSFTDTQYF.

This clone was counted only a few times. This sequence joins TRBV30 and TRBJ1-2; 9 bases line up with TRBD1. Germline CDR1 reads GTSNPN; CDR2 reads SVGIG (reference sequence). This CDR3 comprises 12 residues. CDR3 residues: CVLGDRDYGYTF. The CDR3 coding sequence is TGTGTCTTGGGGGACAGGGACTATGGCTACACCTTC. The complete variable domain, with remaining parts taken from reference TRBV30 and TRBJ1-2, reads SQTIHQWPATLVQPVGSPLSLECTVEGTSNPNLYWYRQAAGRGLQLLFYSVGIGQISSEVPQNLSASRPQDRQFILSSKKLLLSDSGFYLCVLGDRDYGYTFGSGTRLTVV.

V is TRBV30 and J is TRBJ1-6; TRBD1 might be the D (5 bases). The CDR3 extends over 13 amino acids. Germline CDR1 GTSNPN, CDR2 SVGIG (reference sequence). Trimming removed 5 bases from V and 7 bases from J, with 12 bases in between. CDR3 coding DNA: TGTGCCTGGGGTACCCGGGACAATTCACCCCTCCACTTT. It encodes CAWGTRDNSPLHF.

The chain carries TRBV4-1 and TRBJ2-1; the D gene could be TRBD1 or TRBD2 (5 bases each). Germline V gene sequence: CDR1 MGHRA, CDR2 YSYEKL. Trimming stripped 1 base from V and 3 bases from J, with 16 bases between. CDR3 length equals 17 residues. This chain's CDR3 is CASSQGARGRFYNEQFF. The CDR3 nucleotides are TGCGCCAGCAGCCAAGGCGCTCGGGGACGGTTCTACAATGAGCAGTTCTTC.

The V gene is TRBV5-6, the J gene TRBJ2-3; tentatively, D is TRBD2 (5 bases). This CDR3 comprises 14 residues. Looked up from germline, CDR1 is SGHDT and CDR2 is YYEEEE. Trimming took off 2 bases at V and 6 bases at J, with 13 bases between the two ends. The CDR3: CASSFRRVSDTQYF. The DNA for the CDR3 is TGTGCCAGCAGCTTTCGGCGGGTGTCGGATACGCAGTATTTT.

This clone was detected only a few times. Other DNA sequences from this sample encode an identical CDR3 as well. This chain uses TRBV11-2 with TRBJ2-1; 7 bases fit TRBD2. The CDR3 consists of 15 residues. Germline trimming cut 1 base from V and 0 bases from J; bases unmatched to any gene: 0. CDR1 is SGHAT and CDR2 is FQNNGV in the germline V gene. The CDR3 reads CASSLGGSSYNEQFF. Written as DNA, the CDR3 is TGTGCCAGCAGCTTAGGCGGGAGCTCCTACAATGAGCAGTTCTTC.

The J gene is TRBJ1-5, the V gene TRBV6-5; D not resolved. Germline V gene sequence: CDR1 MNHEY, CDR2 SVGAGI. This CDR3 has 13 residues. V shed 6 bases and J shed 0 bases, with 6 bases lying between them. DNA for the CDR3: TGTGCCAGCAGGATAGATAGCAATCAGCCCCAGCATTTT. Amino acid sequence: CASRIDSNQPQHF.